One T cell receptor beta chain is described in this entry. Assay used: immunoSEQ multiplex PCR; TCRdb lists only in-frame clones, some missing. This sample has some 1,100,000 clones; 70% to 80% occur once, and the top ten carry about 0.52%. This CDR3 comprises 15 residues. CDR1 is MNHNS and CDR2 is SASEGT in the germline V gene. Deletions cut 3 bases from V and 2 bases from J, with 11 bases between. Naive CD45RA+ and memory CD45RA-negative subsets were split from CD4+ cells. These data originate in a study of shared clonotypes between healthy human individuals. The TCR was taken from a man aged 18 to 35 in good health. Some clones in this sample may be carry-over from other donors' samples. The V gene is TRBV6-1, the J gene TRBJ2-4; no clear D. The material sequenced was memory CD4+ T cells from PBMCs. This sample's subset: CD45RA-negative fraction. The CDR3 reads CASSDGPMTKNIQYF. CDR3 DNA sequence: TGTGCCAGCAGTGATGGACCTATGACCAAAAACATTCAGTACTTC.